The 28 T cell receptor beta chains below come from one sample, sequenced in a study of T cells in Graves' hyperthyroidism and ophthalmopathy. Researchers amplified the TCR beta CDR3 regions from RNA transcripts. The HTBI set primed first-round TCR CDR3 RT-PCR. TCRdb recomputed calls from the multiplex PCR reads with MiXCR, one row per CDR3 protein. The sample shows hundreds of thousands of distinct CDR3 sequences, roughly 18% of them seen only once. What was sequenced was blood. The origin of the receptors is a middle-aged man with Graves' hyperthyroidism.

This clonotype was counted many times. This chain links TRBV10-3 with TRBJ1-1; D not certain. The CDR3 covers 13 residues. Germline-derived CDR1 and CDR2 are ENHRY and SYGVKD. The ends were cut back, 3 bases at V and 0 bases at J, with 5 bases in the middle. The CDR3 is CAISDQVNTEAFF. CDR3 DNA: TGTGCCATCAGTGATCAGGTGAACACTGAAGCTTTCTTT.

The J gene is TRBJ2-5, the V gene TRBV5-1, with 7 bases aligning to TRBD1. In germline, CDR1 is SGHRS, CDR2 YFSETQ. V gave up 4 bases and J gave up 3 bases; unmatched junction bases: 3. CDR3 length equals 13 residues. CDR3 bases: TGCGCCAGCAGCCTCGGGACAGAAGAGACCCAGTACTTC. This codes for CASSLGTEETQYF.

The chain recombines TRBV6-1 with TRBJ1-4; D possibly corresponds to TRBD1 (5 bases). CDR1 is MNHNS and CDR2 is SASEGT in the germline V gene. This CDR3 spans 13 amino acids. The germline V and J ends were trimmed by 6 bases and 6 bases, with 11 bases remaining between them. CDR3 coding DNA: TGTGCCAGCAGGGGGCTACGGGATGAAAAACTGTTTTTT. Its protein product is CASRGLRDEKLFF.

This clonotype appeared many times. The chain uses TRBV7-2 and TRBJ2-1; D tentatively reads TRBD1 or TRBD2 (5 bases each). Germline V gene data show CDR1 as SGHTA and CDR2 as FQGNSA. The CDR3 length is 13 residues. Trimming shortened V by 5 bases and J by 9 bases, and 14 bases separated the two germline ends. Written as DNA, the CDR3 is TGTGCCAGCAGCCGGGGACCGCGGGTTGAGCAGTTCTTC. Amino acids: CASSRGPRVEQFF.

This clonotype was recorded at least ten times. V and J are TRBV5-6 and TRBJ1-6; tentative D call: TRBD1 (6 bases). V lost 3 bases and J lost 8, with 18 bases in between. The CDR3 spans 16 residues. CDR1 SGHDT and CDR2 YYEEEE come from the germline V gene. The CDR3 bases are TGTGCCAGCAGCTCCCCCCTACAGGGAGGGGATTCACCCCTCCACTTT. Its protein product is CASSSPLQGGDSPLHF. The full variable domain, with the rest looked up from reference TRBV5-6 and TRBJ1-6, is DAGVTQSPTHLIKTRGQQVTLRCSPKSGHDTVSWYQQALGQGPQFIFQYYEEEERQRGNFPDRFSGHQFPNYSSELNVNALLLGDSALYLCASSSPLQGGDSPLHFGNGTRLTVT.

The chain joins TRBV12-3 or TRBV12-4 to TRBJ1-1, with D possibly matching TRBD1 (5 bases). The CDR3 runs 12 residues. V lost 5 bases and J 11 bases, leaving 15 bases between the germline ends. The chain's CDR3 is CASSHGRDGAFF. CDR3 bases: TGTGCCAGCAGTCACGGGCGGGACGGGGCTTTCTTT.

This clonotype was recorded at least ten times. The rearrangement uses TRBV11-2 and TRBJ1-1; D unresolved. Germline V CDR1 and CDR2: SGHAT, FQNNGV. The CDR3 extends over 12 amino acids. The germline V and J ends were trimmed by 3 bases and 4 bases, with 6 bases remaining between them. The CDR3 spells CASSFVGTEAFF. The CDR3 bases are TGTGCCAGCAGCTTTGTGGGCACTGAAGCTTTCTTT.

V and J are TRBV18 and TRBJ1-2; 7 nucleotides agree with TRBD1. Looked up from germline, CDR1 is KGHSH and CDR2 is LQKENI. The CDR3 contains 14 residues. The junction had 5 bases not matched to a gene; V was cut back by 3 bases and J by 4 bases. This chain's CDR3 is CASSPGTAFYGYTF. The DNA for the CDR3 is TGTGCCAGCTCACCCGGGACAGCATTCTATGGCTACACCTTC.

V is TRBV10-3 and J is TRBJ2-7; 11 bases align to TRBD1. The ends lost 9 bases at V and 6 bases at J; junction bases unmatched: 10. This CDR3 region has 14 residues. Germline assignment: CDR1 ENHRY and CDR2 SYGVKD. CDR3 region: CAIERTGTGGEQYF. CDR3 DNA: TGTGCCATAGAAAGAACCGGGACAGGGGGCGAGCAGTACTTC.

This clonotype was detected many times. The rearrangement joins TRBV11-2 to TRBJ2-3; possibly TRBD1 or TRBD2 for D (5 bases each). V lost 1 base to trimming and J lost 4 bases, with 12 bases between them. Germline V lookup: CDR1 SGHAT, CDR2 FQNNGV. The CDR3 extends over 15 amino acids. CDR3 nucleotides: TGTGCCAGCAGCTTAGCCGGGACCGGGGCAGATACGCAGTATTTT. It translates to CASSLAGTGADTQYF.

The genes are TRBV7-2 and TRBJ1-4, with a possible D match to TRBD1 (5 bases). Trimming shortened V by 3 bases and J by 7 bases, and 9 bases separated the two germline ends. Per the germline V gene, CDR1 is SGHTA and CDR2 is FQGNSA. CDR3 size: 13 residues. The CDR3 is CASSLLRAEKLFF. In DNA, the CDR3 is TGTGCCAGCAGCTTGCTCAGGGCTGAAAAACTGTTTTTT. Together with reference TRBV7-2 and TRBJ1-4, the CDR3 gives the full variable domain: GAGVSQSPSNKVTEKGKDVELRCDPISGHTALYWYRQSLGQGLEFLIYFQGNSAPDKSGLPSDRFSAERTGGSVSTLTIQRTQQEDSAVYLCASSLLRAEKLFFGSGTQLSVL.

This clonotype was counted ten times or more. The chain recombines TRBV24-1 with TRBJ1-2, with D unresolved. The CDR3 totals 13 residues. The ends were cut back, 3 bases at V and 8 bases at J, with 12 bases in the middle. The germline V gene has CDR1 KGHDR and CDR2 SFDVKD. CDR3 bases: TGTGCCACCAGTGATGTAAGAGGTAACGGCTACACCTTC. It is translated as CATSDVRGNGYTF.

This clonotype appeared many times. The CDR3 sequence: CATSDRWGSGELFF. For the CDR3, the DNA is TGTGCCACCAGTGACCGCTGGGGGTCCGGGGAGCTGTTTTTT. The V call is TRBV24-1, the J call TRBJ2-2, with D perhaps matching TRBD1 or TRBD2 (5 bases each). In germline, CDR1 is KGHDR, CDR2 SFDVKD. V was clipped by 4 bases and J by 6 bases, with 11 bases between them. This CDR3 spans 14 amino acids.

The chain carries TRBV6-1 and TRBJ2-3, with D hard to call. CDR1 and CDR2 from the germline V gene are MNHNS and SASEGT. This CDR3 spans 13 amino acids. The V end lost 7 bases, the J end lost 8 bases, and 16 bases lay between the germline ends. Here the CDR3 DNA reads TGTGCCAGCACCAAACGAAGGGCCACTACGCAGTATTTT. Translation: CASTKRRATTQYF.

The J gene is TRBJ1-2, the V gene TRBV7-9; 7 bases align to TRBD1. The CDR3 is made up of 17 amino acids. J lost 4 bases, V lost 5 bases, and 16 bases had no gene match. CDR1 is SEHNR, CDR2 FQNEAQ, per germline (reference sequence). DNA for the CDR3: TGTGCCAGCAGCCATCCCCGACAGGGCACAAGGCTCTATGGCTACACCTTC. Amino acid sequence: CASSHPRQGTRLYGYTF. Full variable domain (missing parts from reference TRBV7-9 and TRBJ1-2): DTGVSQNPRHKITKRGQNVTFRCDPISEHNRLYWYRQTLGQGPEFLTYFQNEAQLEKSRLLSDRFSAERPKGSFSTLEIQRTEQGDSAMYLCASSHPRQGTRLYGYTFGSGTRLTVV.

The chain is built from TRBV5-1 and TRBJ2-3; D is unresolved. Germline V gene sequence: CDR1 SGHRS, CDR2 YFSETQ. V shed 7 bases and J shed 6 bases, with 21 bases lying between them. The CDR3 totals 15 residues. The CDR3 DNA reads as TGCGCCAGCTCGGGTGTGAACCACCTCACGGATACGCAGTATTTT. It codes for CASSGVNHLTDTQYF. Together with reference TRBV5-1 and TRBJ2-3, the CDR3 gives the full variable domain: KAGVTQTPRYLIKTRGQQVTLSCSPISGHRSVSWYQQTPGQGLQFLFEYFSETQRNKGNFPGRFSGRQFSNSRSEMNVSTLELGDSALYLCASSGVNHLTDTQYFGPGTRLTVL.

This clonotype has more than one count but fewer than ten. This chain links TRBV4-2 with TRBJ2-7; 10 bases map to TRBD2. Looked up from germline, CDR1 is LGHNA and CDR2 is YNFKEQ. Trimming took 1 base from V and 4 from J; bases not matched to a gene: 7. This CDR3 comprises 16 residues. The CDR3 loop is CASSQASGGAFYEQYF. The CDR3 coding sequence is TGTGCCAGCAGCCAAGCAAGCGGGGGGGCGTTTTACGAGCAGTACTTC.

There are a few counts of this clonotype. The chain recombines TRBV27 with TRBJ1-2; D perhaps matches TRBD1 (6 bases). This CDR3 is 15 amino acids long. The V end lost 6 bases, the J end lost 7 bases, and 21 bases lay between the germline ends. CDR1 and CDR2 (germline): MNHEY, SMNVEV (reference sequence). CDR3 sequence: CASSLNGGGGVGYTF. The CDR3 region has the DNA TGTGCCAGCAGCCTCAACGGGGGGGGCGGGGTTGGCTACACCTTC.

The chain links TRBV11-1 to TRBJ2-3; TRBD2 agrees at 12 bases. V lost 11 bases and J lost 5; bases outside the gene matches: 11. CDR1 is SGHAT, CDR2 FQDESV, per germline (reference sequence). The CDR3 runs to 15 residues. CDR3 DNA sequence: TGTGCCTCCACCGGGCTAGCGGGGGGGCAAGATACGCAGTATTTT. It codes for CASTGLAGGQDTQYF.

This clonotype has at least ten counts. The rearrangement joins TRBV28 to TRBJ2-3, with 11 bases aligning to TRBD2. There are 16 residues in the CDR3. Unmatched junction bases numbered 7, after V lost 7 bases and J lost 1 base. Germline-derived CDR1 and CDR2 are MDHEN and SYDVKM. The CDR3: CASNSLAGGGTDTQYF. DNA for the CDR3: TGTGCCAGCAATTCCCTAGCGGGGGGCGGCACAGATACGCAGTATTTT.

This CDR3 reads CSATGYREANNEQFF. The CDR3 bases are TGCAGTGCTACCGGTTATAGGGAGGCGAACAATGAGCAGTTCTTC. The V call is TRBV20-1, the J call TRBJ2-1, with a tentative D call TRBD2 (6 bases). The V end was cut by 4 bases, the J end by 5 bases, with 18 bases between. Germline CDR1 reads DFQATT; CDR2 reads SNEGSKA (reference sequence). This CDR3 is built from 15 residues.

CDR3 coding DNA: TGTGCCAGCAGCCAGGACAGGGTCAGCAATCAGCCCCAGCATTTT. Encoded protein: CASSQDRVSNQPQHF. V usage is TRBV7-2 and J usage is TRBJ1-5; 8 nucleotides align to TRBD1. The ends lost 5 bases at V and 1 base at J; junction bases unmatched: 4. The CDR3 is made up of 15 amino acids. Germline V gene sequence: CDR1 SGHTA, CDR2 FQGNSA.

Many counts were recorded for this clonotype. In nucleotides, the CDR3 is TGCAGTGCTAGTACTTCCGGAACAGGGGATCGGTATGGCTACACCTTC. This encodes CSASTSGTGDRYGYTF. The rearrangement joins TRBV20-1 to TRBJ1-2; TRBD1 matches at 7 bases. The germline V gene encodes CDR1 DFQATT and CDR2 SNEGSKA (reference sequence). The CDR3 consists of 16 residues. V was clipped by 3 bases and J by 5 bases; unmatched bases: 15.

This clonotype was observed a handful of times. V is TRBV20-1 and J is TRBJ1-4, with TRBD1 matching 7 bases. Germline CDR1 DFQATT, CDR2 SNEGSKA (reference sequence). The CDR3 runs to 14 residues. Trimming removed 3 bases from V and 12 bases from J; junction bases left unmatched: 13. The CDR3: CSARAGTELLELFF. The DNA for the CDR3 is TGCAGTGCTAGGGCCGGGACAGAACTTTTGGAACTGTTTTTT.

This clonotype appeared many times. The gene calls are TRBV27 and TRBJ1-1; D uncertain. This CDR3 has 15 residues. Germline CDR1 and CDR2: MNHEY and SMNVEV (reference sequence). Trimming removed 2 bases at V and 1 base at J, with 11 bases between. CDR3 sequence (DNA): TGTGCCAGCAGTTTAGGTGAGGGCTGGAACACTGAAGCTTTCTTT. As protein: CASSLGEGWNTEAFF.

The chain is built from TRBV3-1 and TRBJ1-2, with D hard to call. The CDR3 is made up of 13 amino acids. Per the germline V gene, CDR1 is LGHDT and CDR2 is YNNKEL (reference sequence). The V end lost 2 bases, the J end lost 4 bases, and 8 bases lay between the germline ends. The CDR3 spells CASSQSGGYGYTF. CDR3 bases: TGTGCCAGCAGCCAATCCGGCGGCTATGGCTACACCTTC.

This clonotype was seen at least ten times. V usage is TRBV28 and J usage is TRBJ2-1; possible D gene TRBD1, 6 bases. The CDR3 loop spans 17 amino acids. Trimming removed 7 bases at V and 3 bases at J, with 22 bases between. The germline V gene encodes CDR1 MDHEN and CDR2 SYDVKM. Here the CDR3 DNA reads TGTGCCAGCACCCATAGGAGGAGAAGGGGGTTCTACAATGAGCAGTTCTTC. It translates to CASTHRRRRGFYNEQFF. The complete variable domain, with remaining parts taken from reference TRBV28 and TRBJ2-1, reads DVKVTQSSRYLVKRTGEKVFLECVQDMDHENMFWYRQDPGLGLRLIYFSYDVKMKEKGDIPEGYSVSREKKERFSLILESASTNQTSMYLCASTHRRRRGFYNEQFFGPGTRLTVL.

The chain couples TRBV12-3 or TRBV12-4 to TRBJ1-3, with a possible D match to TRBD1 (6 bases). The V gene lost 2 bases and the J gene lost 4 bases, with 9 bases spanning the gap. The CDR3 contains 14 residues. The CDR3 reads CASSLQGPGNTIYF. In DNA form, the CDR3 reads TGTGCCAGCAGTTTACAGGGGCCGGGAAACACCATATATTTT.